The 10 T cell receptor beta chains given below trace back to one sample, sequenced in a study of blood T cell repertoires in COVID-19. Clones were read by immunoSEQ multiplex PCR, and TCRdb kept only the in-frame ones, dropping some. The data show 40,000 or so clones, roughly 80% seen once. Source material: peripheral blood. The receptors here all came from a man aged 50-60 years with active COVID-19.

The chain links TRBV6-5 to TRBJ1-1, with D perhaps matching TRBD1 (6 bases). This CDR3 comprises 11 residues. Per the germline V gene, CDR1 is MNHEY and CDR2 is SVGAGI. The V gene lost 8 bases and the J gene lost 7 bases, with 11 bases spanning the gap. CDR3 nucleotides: TGTGCCAGCCAGGGGAGCGGTGAAGCTTTCTTT. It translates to CASQGSGEAFF.

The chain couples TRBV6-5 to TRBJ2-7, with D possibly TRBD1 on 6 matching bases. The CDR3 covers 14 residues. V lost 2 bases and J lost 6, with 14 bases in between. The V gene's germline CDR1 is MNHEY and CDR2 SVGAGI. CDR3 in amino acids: CASSYIQDSPEQYF. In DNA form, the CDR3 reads TGTGCCAGCAGTTACATCCAGGACAGTCCCGAGCAGTACTTC.

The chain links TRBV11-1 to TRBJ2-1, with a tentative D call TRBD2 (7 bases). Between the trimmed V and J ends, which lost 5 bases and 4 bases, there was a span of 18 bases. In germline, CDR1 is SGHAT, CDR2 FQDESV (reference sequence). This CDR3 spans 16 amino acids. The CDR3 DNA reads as TGTGCCAGCAGCCTTCAAGGGGGGAGGGCTTACAATGAGCAGTTCTTC. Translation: CASSLQGGRAYNEQFF.

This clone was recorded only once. In DNA, the CDR3 is TGTGCCAGCATCCCACAGGGGAACTATGGCTACACCTTC. Protein product: CASIPQGNYGYTF. The chain combines TRBV5-6 with TRBJ1-2, with 7 bases that match TRBD1. V lost 6 bases and J lost 2; bases outside the gene matches: 4. The germline V gene has CDR1 SGHDT and CDR2 YYEEEE. The CDR3 totals 13 residues.

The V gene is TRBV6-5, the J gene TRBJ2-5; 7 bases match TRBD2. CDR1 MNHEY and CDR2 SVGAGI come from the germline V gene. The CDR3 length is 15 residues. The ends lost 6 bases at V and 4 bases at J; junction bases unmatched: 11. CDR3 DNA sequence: TGTGCCAGCAGGCCCCGTGGGAGGGCGTCAGAGACCCAGTACTTC. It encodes CASRPRGRASETQYF.

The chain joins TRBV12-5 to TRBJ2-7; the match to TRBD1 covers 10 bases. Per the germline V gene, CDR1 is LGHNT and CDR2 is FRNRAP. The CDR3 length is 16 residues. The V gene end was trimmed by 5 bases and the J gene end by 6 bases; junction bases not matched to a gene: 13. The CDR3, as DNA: TGTGCTAGTGGTCCCCCCTCGACAGGGGGCTTGCCCGAGCAGTACTTC. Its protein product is CASGPPSTGGLPEQYF.

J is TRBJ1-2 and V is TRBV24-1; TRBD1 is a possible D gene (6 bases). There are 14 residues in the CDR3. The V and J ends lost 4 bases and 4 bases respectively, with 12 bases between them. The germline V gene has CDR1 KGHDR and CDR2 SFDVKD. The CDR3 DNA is TGTGCCACCAGTGACACCGGGACACCCTATGGCTACACCTTC. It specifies CATSDTGTPYGYTF.

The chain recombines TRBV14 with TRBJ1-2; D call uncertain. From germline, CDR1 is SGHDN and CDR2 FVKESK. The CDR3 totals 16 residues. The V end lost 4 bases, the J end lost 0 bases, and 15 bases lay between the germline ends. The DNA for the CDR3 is TGTGCCAGCAGCCCCACCCAAACCTATACTAACTATGGCTACACCTTC. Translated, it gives CASSPTQTYTNYGYTF.

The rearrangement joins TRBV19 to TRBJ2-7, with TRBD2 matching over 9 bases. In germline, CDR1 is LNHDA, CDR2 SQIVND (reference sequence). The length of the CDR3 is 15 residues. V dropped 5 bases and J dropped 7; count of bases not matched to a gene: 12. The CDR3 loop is CASSPLAGASREQYF. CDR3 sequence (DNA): TGTGCCAGTAGTCCATTAGCGGGAGCGTCTCGTGAGCAGTACTTC.

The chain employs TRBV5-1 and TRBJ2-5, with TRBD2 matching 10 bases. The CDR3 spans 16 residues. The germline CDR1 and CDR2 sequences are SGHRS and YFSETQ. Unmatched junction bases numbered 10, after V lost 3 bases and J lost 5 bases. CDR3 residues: CASSSGRSGGQETQYF. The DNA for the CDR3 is TGCGCCAGCAGCTCAGGGCGTAGCGGGGGGCAGGAGACCCAGTACTTC.